One T cell receptor beta chain is described in this entry. This clone's antigen is unknown. No qualities accompany the bases; no much larger clone lies one base away. This record comes from a study of cytomegalovirus exposure and HLA in healthy donors (dated by TCRdb to about 2017). At the level of the whole study: According to an earlier analysis of 587 of the donors, roughly 180 million T cells yielded over 90 million unique TCR beta sequences and about 300 Gb of sequence data. The aim of the study was to test whether cataloging public T cell receptors could identify signatures of past pathogen exposure. The study combined high-throughput TCR immunosequencing, statistical association of individual TCRs with disease status, and machine learning to predict cytomegalovirus infection status. Among around 400 genotyped donors of the cohort, an average of around 220,000 unique TCR beta nucleotide sequences was sequenced per donor, of which about 19% were non-productive. A later genetic analysis took genome-wide SNP genotypes for about three fifths of the 666 donors and used that subset as a discovery cohort. The study profiled the T cell repertoires of approximately 700 subjects by immunosequencing and related them to cytomegalovirus serostatus. Donor age, sex, ethnicity and CMV serostatus were collected together with the repertoire data. Because of strong linkage in the cohort, four to six DR-DQ haplotypes were treated as single units for association and clustering. Every repertoire in the discovery cohort had been generated on one and the same sequencing platform. The number of donors typed differed by locus, with about 620-630 for A, B, C, DRB1 and DQB1, around 560 for DQA1, over 600 for DPA1, and 450 to 480 for DPB1. In an earlier analysis of around 540 of the donors, high-throughput TCR beta sequencing was used to judge whether each TCR beta V gene segment behaved as functional or pseudogenic. In addition to the first cohort of around 670 subjects, a separate validation cohort of about 120 different subjects was used. HLA typing covered class I and class II loci at four-digit resolution. The later analysis used no new phenotypic data to find candidate immune exposures, relying instead on TCR beta sequences and their occurrence across donors. The genetic ancestry cluster associated with self-reported Caucasian donors included roughly 84% of the 350 to 500 genotyped donors. An early release that covered some 640 HLA-typed donors contained 250 to 350 gigabases of sequencing data and about 93 million unique TCR sequences. A later analysis re-analyzed previously published TCR beta repertoires from 550 to 700 donors and added high-resolution HLA genotyping to study TCR occurrence patterns. Summary of the overall study and its limitations: Only TCR beta chains were sequenced in this cohort, and the absence of alpha or paired-chain data limited detectable features. A further reported finding was that TCR beta sequences accurately predicted the HLA-A and HLA-B alleles for most subjects in the first cohort. Immune exposure information for the cohort was limited to CMV serostatus. A later genetic analysis associated a missense DCLRE1C variant with V-gene and J-gene trimming of TCR beta chains, and an independent cohort replicated the association. In a later analysis, 15,000 to 20,000 TCR beta sequences were associated with specific HLA alleles at a false discovery rate of 0.05. In vitro tests confirmed that a few of the cytomegalovirus-associated TCR beta chains recognize cytomegalovirus antigens. A later analysis found that TCR association rates varied across HLA loci, with DRB1 alleles showing the most associated TCRs and HLA-C alleles the fewest. The sequencing pipeline was judged likely to have produced a cluster of highly shared sequence variants as a technical artifact. Most CMV-associated TCR beta chains appeared to be HLA-restricted in a later analysis, and the HLA associations seemed to be driven largely by CMV exposure. Because some donors lacked HLA typing at each locus, the association tests relied only on the typed subset. In a later analysis, HLA-associated TCR beta chains were found to be more clonally expanded and to have lower generation probabilities than equally common non-associated chains. Because counts were too low, about 18 rarely observed V segments, including chromosome 9 orphons, were excluded from the earlier analysis of 587 of the donors. Most TCR sequences were seen in very few donors, while some public TCRs were found in many individuals. Assigning TCR associations to individual alleles was difficult when HLA alleles, especially DR and DQ, strongly co-occurred. Presence/absence analyses assumed roughly uniform sequencing depth across donors, an assumption that may not hold. In a later analysis, several top co-occurrence clusters were reported to appear linked to parvovirus B19, influenza, CMV and Epstein-Barr virus. A later genetic analysis reported fewer N-insertions in productive TCRs among donors in an Asian-associated ancestry cluster than the approximately 670-donor mean. Linkage disequilibrium might explain the correlated functional status among segregating V segments, but an unknown experimental factor could not be ruled out. Broadly in line with IMGT annotations, most TCR beta V segments showed up in productive rearrangements about 87% or about 30% of the time in an earlier analysis of 587 of the donors. The classifier was reported to diagnose cytomegalovirus status with high specificity and sensitivity in both the original cohort and the validation cohort. The study gave a list of some 150 TCR beta chains associated with cytomegalovirus. Some IMGT-functional V segments, including TRBV6-2 and TRBV6-3, could not be distinguished by the 87-base-pair reads and were therefore excluded. The authors suggested that the approach could potentially be generalized to other disease states and immunological phenotypes.

Trimming takes 2 bases off V and 8 bases off J; junction bases not matched to a gene: 3. For CDR1 and CDR2, the germline V gene lists MGHDK and SYGVNS. The CDR3 starts with the cysteine, ends with the phenylalanine, and has 14 residues. CDR3 DNA is the only sequence kept; it has 42 bases, read in frame from the first base. The cohort consisted of 600 or so healthy bone marrow donors. At the time of sampling, every cohort member was nominally healthy, though immune exposures that went unrecorded were likely present. The donor was CMV seropositive and belonged to the group of more than 250 seropositive cohort members. Every donor gave a peripheral blood sample, and the peripheral blood mononuclear cells from that sample were used for TCR beta sequencing. The Qiagen DNeasy Blood Extraction Kit was used to extract genomic DNA from the blood cell samples. The library was generated by the immunoSEQ multiplex PCR assay. A mixture of 60 forward primers for TCR Vbeta segments and 13 reverse primers for TCR Jbeta segments was used in the multiplex PCR. The CDR3 region of rearranged TCR beta genes was amplified from genomic DNA by a multiplex PCR assay. The Illumina HiSeq System was used to sequence the amplified TCR beta libraries as 87-base-pair reads. The original methods were these. A later analysis counted about 76 million unique TCR beta chains across the 500 to 850 repertoires, and around 12 million of these chains were shared by at least two donors. To remove PCR and sequencing errors, raw reads were error-corrected and collapsed into unique sequences using a nearest-neighbor algorithm that merged closely related sequences. V, D and J gene segments were assigned by aligning CDR3 sequences to IMGT reference sequences. Each retained sequence needed at least a six-nucleotide match to both a V gene segment and a J gene segment. A rearrangement counted as productive if the CDR3 had no stop codons and remained in frame with V and J, and every other rearrangement counted as non-productive. Following IMGT convention, CDR3 was defined as the stretch from the second conserved V-encoded cysteine up to the conserved J-encoded phenylalanine. The earlier analysis of about 570 of the donors excluded any sequence lacking an unambiguous match to a single V gene segment. In an earlier analysis of 450 to 750 of the donors, a V segment was called functional when productive rearrangements were above 56.7%, and segregating when the standard deviation between donors exceeded 5%. A statistical classification framework was built to diagnose cytomegalovirus status from the catalog of TCR beta chain sequences. A later analysis assigned V and J genes by comparing TCR nucleotide sequences with IMGT/GENE-DB human TR gene sequences. Using the TCRdist pipeline, a later analysis assigned CDR3 sequences along with most-parsimonious VDJ recombination scenarios. In a later analysis, each TCR beta chain was defined by its CDR3 amino acid sequence together with its V-gene family, and reads lacking a unique V-gene family were excluded. To address suspected cross-contamination and a sequencing artifact, a later analysis removed a few hundred highly shared, low-generation-probability nucleotide sequences. In a later analysis, a clonal expansion index for each public chain was calculated from normalized within-repertoire ranks of inferred template counts. In a later analysis, generation probabilities were computed using a VDJ recombination model fitted to out-of-frame rearrangements, and the results were checked against IGoR. In a later analysis, TCR-TCR, TCR-HLA and TCR-CMV co-occurrence was scored with hypergeometric tests, and a repertoire-size bias correction was applied to TCR pairs. False discovery rates were estimated in a later analysis by permuting HLA or CMV assignments 20 times. In a later analysis, co-occurring TCRs were grouped with DBSCAN, and TCRdist sequence similarity was added when clustering was performed within HLA-allele-positive subsets. Repertoires with fewer than 30,000 or more than 120,000 public chains, plus five repertoires with anomalous nucleotide sharing, were excluded from co-occurrence clustering. This is the immuneACCESS table as TCRdb keeps it, with only in-frame sequences that have V and J called. A part of the clones is gone; compared with another copy, unresolved V genes explain less than half, and the rest is unexplained. V and J calls and clone size are copied from that table; D and trimming were computed from the DNA. The sample table contains around 120,000 clones; only one count was recorded for just over 70% of them. Approximately 2.6% of the sample goes to the ten largest clones.

The rearranged chain carries TRBV25-1 and TRBJ1-4, with 9 bases in between that match TRBD1. Input material: PBMCs. The receptor was isolated from a woman between 55 and 75 years old in good health and CMV-seropositive. The CDR3 region: CASSEDGTGEKLFF. In nucleotides, the sequence is TGTGCCAGCAGTGAAGACGGGACAGGGGAAAAACTGTTTTTT.